A single sample is the source of the 30 T cell receptor beta chains below, sequenced in a study of response to subunit inactivated influenza vaccine. A single record per CDR3 protein comes from TCRdb applying MiXCR to the RT-PCR reads. The sample shows 500,000 or so distinct CDR3 sequences, more than 15% of them seen only once. Sequencing used CD4+ T cells sorted from PBMCs, obtained less than 30 months after vaccination. The receptor set was obtained from a man aged 45-69 years who received an inactivated influenza vaccine.

The chain links TRBV12-3 or TRBV12-4 to TRBJ2-2; 12 bases match TRBD2. Trimming at V came to 5 bases and at J to 0 bases, leaving 10 bases not matched to a gene. The CDR3 extends over 19 amino acids. The CDR3 bases are TGTGCCAGCAGTGCGCTACTAGCGGGGGGACGTGCGAACACCGGGGAGCTGTTTTTT. Its protein is CASSALLAGGRANTGELFF.

V and J are TRBV11-2 and TRBJ2-7; weak D call: TRBD1 (5 bases). Trimming took off 0 bases at V and 3 bases at J, with 12 bases between the two ends. This CDR3 comprises 15 residues. The germline gives CDR1 SGHAT, CDR2 FQNNGV. The CDR3: CASSLDHPGNYEQYF. CDR3 in DNA: TGTGCCAGCAGCTTAGATCATCCAGGGAACTACGAGCAGTACTTC.

The CDR3, as DNA: TGTGCCAGCAGTGGACAGTATAGCAATCAGCCCCAGCATTTT. This gives the protein CASSGQYSNQPQHF. J is TRBJ1-5 and V is TRBV6-2 or TRBV6-3, with a tentative D call TRBD1 (6 bases). Germline values: CDR1 MNHEY, CDR2 SVGEGT. V was clipped by 5 bases and J by 0 bases, with 8 bases between them. This CDR3 has 14 amino acids.

This clonotype was detected a few times. V usage is TRBV28 and J usage is TRBJ2-3, with TRBD1 as a possible D gene (6 bases). V was clipped by 10 bases and J by 4 bases, with 9 bases between them. The germline gives CDR1 MDHEN, CDR2 SYDVKM. The CDR3 is 11 amino acids. The chain's CDR3 is CATNRADTQYF. The CDR3 coding sequence is TGTGCCACCAACAGGGCAGATACGCAGTATTTT.

The V gene is TRBV29-1, the J gene TRBJ1-1, with no clear D. Trimming shortened V by 7 bases and J by 10 bases, and 16 bases separated the two germline ends. The CDR3 is 11 residues long. Germline CDR1 is SQVTM and CDR2 is ANQGSEA. CDR3 protein: CSDQKGPGAFF. CDR3 bases: TGCAGCGATCAGAAGGGTCCCGGAGCTTTCTTT.

The V gene is TRBV2, the J gene TRBJ2-1; D remains ambiguous. V lost 5 bases to trimming and J lost 12 bases, with 11 bases between them. The germline CDR1 and CDR2 sequences are SNHLY and FYNNEI. This CDR3 contains 11 residues. The CDR3 reads CASSLAIGQFF. CDR3 nucleotide sequence: TGTGCCAGCAGTTTAGCAATCGGGCAGTTCTTC.

The CDR3 sequence is CSASLRGPYNEQFF. The CDR3 region has the DNA TGCAGTGCTAGTCTGCGGGGGCCGTACAATGAGCAGTTCTTC. This chain uses TRBV20-1 with TRBJ2-1, with D perhaps TRBD2 (7 bases). This CDR3 spans 14 amino acids. Germline values: CDR1 DFQATT, CDR2 SNEGSKA (reference sequence). The V end was cut by 3 bases, the J end by 4 bases, with 13 bases between.

This rearrangement joins TRBV3-1 to TRBJ2-6; no clear D gene. Germline V gene lookup returns CDR1 LGHDT and CDR2 YNNKEL (reference sequence). V dropped 4 bases and J dropped 10 bases, with 17 bases sitting between them. There are 15 residues in the CDR3. CDR3 nucleotide sequence: TGTGCCAGCAGCCGGGTTGTAGGCAATCTTAACGTCCTGACTTTC. Protein: CASSRVVGNLNVLTF. The whole variable domain, filled in from reference TRBV3-1 and TRBJ2-6, reads DTAVSQTPKYLVTQMGNDKSIKCEQNLGHDTMYWYKQDSKKFLKIMFSYNNKELIINETVPNRFSPKSPDKAHLNLHINSLELGDSAVYFCASSRVVGNLNVLTFGAGSRLTVL.

This clonotype was detected many times. The genes are TRBV5-6 and TRBJ1-2; D uncertain. This CDR3 is built from 15 residues. V gave up 5 bases and J gave up 3 bases, with 17 bases separating them. Germline CDR1 and CDR2: SGHDT and YYEEEE. The CDR3 nucleotides read TGTGCCAGCAGTTCTACTACCTCCCGGCACTATGGCTACACCTTC. This sequence encodes CASSSTTSRHYGYTF. The full variable domain, with the rest looked up from reference TRBV5-6 and TRBJ1-2, is DAGVTQSPTHLIKTRGQQVTLRCSPKSGHDTVSWYQQALGQGPQFIFQYYEEEERQRGNFPDRFSGHQFPNYSSELNVNALLLGDSALYLCASSSTTSRHYGYTFGSGTRLTVV.

The V call is TRBV3-1, the J call TRBJ2-5; D is uncertain. The CDR3 contains 12 residues. V lost 0 bases to trimming and J lost 6 bases, with 5 bases between them. From germline, CDR1 is LGHDT and CDR2 YNNKEL (reference sequence). Written as DNA, the CDR3 is TGTGCCAGCAGCCAAGATGGGAAGACCCAGTACTTC. The encoded protein is CASSQDGKTQYF.

In nucleotides, the CDR3 is TGTGCCAGCAGACTAGCGGGAGTTTCCGCCAATGAGCAGTTCTTC. Translated, it gives CASRLAGVSANEQFF. The chain is built from TRBV7-9 and TRBJ2-1; 11 bases match TRBD2. Looked up from germline, CDR1 is SEHNR and CDR2 is FQNEAQ (reference sequence). This CDR3 has 15 residues. J gave up 6 bases and V 6 bases, and 7 bases lay outside the gene matches.

The chain links TRBV4-3 to TRBJ2-1, with D unresolved. Trimming took 0 bases from V and 15 from J, leaving 18 bases between them. The CDR3 runs 14 residues. CDR1 is LGHNA and CDR2 is YSLEER in the germline V gene. CDR3 protein: CASSQDSSRGVPFF. CDR3 DNA sequence: TGCGCCAGCAGCCAAGATTCTAGTCGCGGAGTCCCGTTCTTC.

This clonotype has only a few counts. The rearrangement links TRBV20-1 to TRBJ2-5; the D is unclear. V lost 0 bases to trimming and J lost 6 bases, with 14 bases between them. Germline-derived CDR1 and CDR2 are DFQATT and SNEGSKA (reference sequence). The CDR3 is 14 residues long. The chain's CDR3 is CSARDLQGVQTQYF. CDR3 DNA: TGCAGTGCTAGAGATCTTCAAGGAGTGCAGACCCAGTACTTC.

This clonotype was observed many times. V usage is TRBV11-2 and J usage is TRBJ2-2; no firm D call. From germline, CDR1 is SGHAT and CDR2 FQNNGV. The CDR3 is 15 amino acids. V lost 0 bases and J lost 2, with 7 bases in between. CDR3 DNA: TGTGCCAGCAGCTTAGATGGGCGCAACACCGGGGAGCTGTTTTTT. This encodes CASSLDGRNTGELFF.

The rearrangement joins TRBV2 to TRBJ2-2, with D perhaps TRBD2 (6 bases). The germline CDR1 and CDR2 sequences are SNHLY and FYNNEI. The CDR3 runs 14 residues. Trimming shortened V by 6 bases and J by 4 bases, and 12 bases separated the two germline ends. CDR3 loop: CASRTGTSTGELFF. CDR3 sequence (DNA): TGTGCCAGCAGGACCGGGACTTCCACCGGGGAGCTGTTTTTT.

This clonotype came up a few times. In nucleotides, the CDR3 is TGTGCCATCAGCAGACTAGCTAGCACAGATACGCAGTATTTT. Its translation is CAISRLASTDTQYF. The rearrangement links TRBV10-3 to TRBJ2-3, with TRBD2 identical over 7 bases. CDR1 and CDR2 (germline): ENHRY, SYGVKD. With V trimmed by 6 bases and J by 0 bases, 3 bases remained unmatched. The CDR3 length is 14 residues.

This clonotype was detected ten times or more. The gene calls are TRBV28 and TRBJ2-5; maybe TRBD2 (6 bases). Looked up from germline, CDR1 is MDHEN and CDR2 is SYDVKM. The V end was cut by 10 bases, the J end by 2 bases, with 14 bases between. The CDR3 consists of 13 residues. This chain's CDR3 is CATDVGTQETQYF. The CDR3 DNA follows: TGTGCCACCGACGTGGGGACTCAAGAGACCCAGTACTTC.

CDR3 amino acids: CASSPGQGRDSYEQYF. The CDR3 bases are TGCGCCAGCAGCCCTGGACAGGGGCGGGATTCATACGAGCAGTACTTC. This rearrangement joins TRBV5-1 to TRBJ2-7; 9 nucleotides match TRBD1. With 4 bases clipped from V and 4 bases from J, the junction kept 12 bases outside the gene matches. CDR1 SGHRS and CDR2 YFSETQ come from the germline V gene. The CDR3 has 16 amino acids.

The chain carries TRBV19 and TRBJ1-4; 8 positions match TRBD1. Unmatched junction bases numbered 9, after V lost 4 bases and J lost 8 bases. Per the germline V gene, CDR1 is LNHDA and CDR2 is SQIVND (reference sequence). The CDR3 is 15 amino acids. Written as DNA, the CDR3 is TGTGCCAGTAGTACCGGGACAGGCGTCCGGGAAAAACTGTTTTTT. It is translated as CASSTGTGVREKLFF. The full variable domain, its missing parts supplied by reference TRBV19 and TRBJ1-4, is DGGITQSPKYLFRKEGQNVTLSCEQNLNHDAMYWYRQDPGQGLRLIYYSQIVNDFQKGDIAEGYSVSREKKESFPLTVTSAQKNPTAFYLCASSTGTGVREKLFFGSGTQLSVL.

The chain couples TRBV5-6 to TRBJ2-5; 11 nucleotides agree with TRBD2. Trimming cost V 3 bases and J 4 bases; bases outside gene matches: 8. Per the germline V gene, CDR1 is SGHDT and CDR2 is YYEEEE. The CDR3 is made up of 16 amino acids. DNA of the CDR3: TGTGCCAGCAGCTCCCCGACTAGCGGGGCACGAGAGACCCAGTACTTC. Protein sequence: CASSSPTSGARETQYF.

The gene calls are TRBV7-6 and TRBJ2-7; 7 bases fit TRBD1. Germline lookup yields CDR1 SGHVS and CDR2 FNYEAQ. With 5 bases clipped from V and 4 bases from J, the junction kept 8 bases outside the gene matches. The CDR3 contains 14 residues. CDR3 coding DNA: TGTGCCAGCAGCAAGACAGGGAGCGGATACGAGCAGTACTTC. Protein product: CASSKTGSGYEQYF.

This chain links TRBV10-3 with TRBJ1-1; D may be TRBD1 (6 bases). The CDR3 length is 15 residues. The germline V gene has CDR1 ENHRY and CDR2 SYGVKD. V gave up 3 bases and J gave up 4 bases, with 15 bases separating them. Here the CDR3 DNA reads TGTGCCATCAGTGAAGGGGGGCGCGGGGCCACTGAAGCTTTCTTT. Translated, it gives CAISEGGRGATEAFF.

This clonotype came up a few times. This rearrangement joins TRBV6-5 to TRBJ2-7; 9 bases are a match to TRBD1. The CDR3 covers 14 residues. Germline V gives CDR1 MNHEY, CDR2 SVGAGI. With V trimmed by 2 bases and J by 8 bases, 7 bases remained unmatched. The CDR3 sequence: CASSYPEDRGKQYF. DNA of the CDR3: TGTGCCAGCAGTTACCCAGAAGACAGGGGGAAGCAGTACTTC.

Only a few counts were recorded for this clonotype. This sequence joins TRBV19 and TRBJ2-1; TRBD2 matches 12 bases. V gave up 5 bases and J gave up 7 bases; unmatched junction bases: 6. This CDR3 region has 15 residues. From germline, CDR1 is LNHDA and CDR2 SQIVND (reference sequence). CDR3: CASSLRLAGVNEQFF. The CDR3 bases are TGTGCCAGTAGTTTGCGACTAGCGGGGGTAAATGAGCAGTTCTTC.

This clonotype was counted between two and nine times. This chain joins TRBV29-1 and TRBJ2-4; possible D gene TRBD1, 5 bases. Germline V gene lookup returns CDR1 SQVTM and CDR2 ANQGSEA. The CDR3 contains 15 residues. Deletions cut 0 bases from V and 3 bases from J, with 12 bases between. The CDR3, as DNA: TGCAGCGTTGAAGATCTAGGGGATATCAAAAACATTCAGTACTTC. This translates into CSVEDLGDIKNIQYF.

This chain links TRBV7-2 with TRBJ2-3, with 12 bases lining up with TRBD2. J gave up 10 bases and V 1 base, and 6 bases lay outside the gene matches. This CDR3 is 15 amino acids long. Germline V gene lookup returns CDR1 SGHTA and CDR2 FQGNSA. This CDR3 is CASSLDPSGRVAQYF. The CDR3 DNA follows: TGTGCCAGCAGCTTAGATCCTAGCGGGAGGGTGGCGCAGTATTTT.

V gene TRBV29-1 combines with J gene TRBJ1-2, with 9 nucleotides matching TRBD1. The V gene end was trimmed by 1 base and the J gene end by 4 bases; junction bases not matched to a gene: 10. CDR1 is SQVTM and CDR2 is ANQGSEA in the germline V gene. The CDR3 is 16 residues long. In DNA, the CDR3 is TGCAGCGTTGAAGGCGCCGGGACAGGGTTTGGCTATGGCTACACCTTC. Residues: CSVEGAGTGFGYGYTF.

This clonotype was recorded a few times. The chain combines TRBV10-3 with TRBJ2-1, with 9 bases fitting TRBD1. CDR1 is ENHRY and CDR2 is SYGVKD in the germline V gene. Trimming removed 10 bases from V and 8 bases from J; junction bases left unmatched: 15. This CDR3 spans 15 amino acids. The CDR3 here is CASLSPGQGIYEQFF. The CDR3 DNA follows: TGTGCCAGCCTATCTCCGGGACAGGGAATTTATGAGCAGTTCTTC.

This clonotype was seen repeatedly, ten times or more. The chain couples TRBV2 to TRBJ2-3, with 8 bases matching TRBD2. The CDR3 extends over 13 amino acids. The junction had 9 bases not matched to a gene; V was cut back by 3 bases and J by 13 bases. Germline CDR1 is SNHLY and CDR2 is FYNNEI. The CDR3 spells CASSDRERGPEYF. The CDR3 coding sequence is TGTGCCAGCAGTGATAGGGAGCGGGGGCCGGAGTATTTT.

The chain couples TRBV5-1 to TRBJ2-1; 11 nucleotides align to TRBD2. The V and J ends lost 4 bases and 6 bases, in that order; junction bases with no gene match: 6. Germline CDR1 SGHRS, CDR2 YFSETQ. The CDR3 length is 15 residues. CDR3 residues: CASSRGTSGGNEQFF. CDR3 in DNA: TGCGCCAGCAGCCGGGGGACTAGCGGTGGCAATGAGCAGTTCTTC.